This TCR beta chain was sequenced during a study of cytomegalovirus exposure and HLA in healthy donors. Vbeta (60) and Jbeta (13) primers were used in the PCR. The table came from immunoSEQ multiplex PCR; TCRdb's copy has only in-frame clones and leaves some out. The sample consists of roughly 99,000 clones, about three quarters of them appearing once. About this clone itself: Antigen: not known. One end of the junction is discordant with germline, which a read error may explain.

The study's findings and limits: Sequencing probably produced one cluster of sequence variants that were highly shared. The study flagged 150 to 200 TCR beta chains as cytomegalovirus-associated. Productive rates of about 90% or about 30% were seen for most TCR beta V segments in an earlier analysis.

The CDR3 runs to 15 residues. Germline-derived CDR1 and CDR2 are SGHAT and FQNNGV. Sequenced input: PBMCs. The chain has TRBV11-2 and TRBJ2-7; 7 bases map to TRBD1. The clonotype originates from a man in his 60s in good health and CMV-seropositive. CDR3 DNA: TGTGCCAGCAGCATAGACGGGACAGCCTCCTACGAGCAGTACTTC. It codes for CASSIDGTASYEQYF.